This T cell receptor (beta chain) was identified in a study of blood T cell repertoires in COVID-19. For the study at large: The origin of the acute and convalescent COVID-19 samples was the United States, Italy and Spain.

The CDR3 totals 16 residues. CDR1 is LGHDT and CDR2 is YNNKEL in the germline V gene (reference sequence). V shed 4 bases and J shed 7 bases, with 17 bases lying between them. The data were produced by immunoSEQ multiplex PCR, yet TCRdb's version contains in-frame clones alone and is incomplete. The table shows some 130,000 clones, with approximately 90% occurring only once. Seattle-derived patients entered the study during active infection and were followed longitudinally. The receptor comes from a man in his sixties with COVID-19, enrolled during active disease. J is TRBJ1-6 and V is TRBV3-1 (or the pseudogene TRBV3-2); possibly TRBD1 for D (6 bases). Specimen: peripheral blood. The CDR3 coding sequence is TGTGCCAGCAGCCGCGGCCTCGGACAGCAGAATTCACCCCTCCACTTT. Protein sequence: CASSRGLGQQNSPLHF.